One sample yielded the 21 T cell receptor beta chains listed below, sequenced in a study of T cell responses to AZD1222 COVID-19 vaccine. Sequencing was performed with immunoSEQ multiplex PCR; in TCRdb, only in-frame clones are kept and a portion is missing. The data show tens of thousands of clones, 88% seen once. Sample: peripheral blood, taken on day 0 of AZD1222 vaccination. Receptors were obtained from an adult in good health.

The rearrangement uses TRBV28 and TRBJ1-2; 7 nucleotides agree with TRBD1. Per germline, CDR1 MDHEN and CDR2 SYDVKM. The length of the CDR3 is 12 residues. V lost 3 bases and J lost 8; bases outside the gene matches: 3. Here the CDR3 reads CASSLVDRGYTF. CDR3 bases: TGTGCCAGCAGTTTGGTGGACAGGGGCTACACCTTC.

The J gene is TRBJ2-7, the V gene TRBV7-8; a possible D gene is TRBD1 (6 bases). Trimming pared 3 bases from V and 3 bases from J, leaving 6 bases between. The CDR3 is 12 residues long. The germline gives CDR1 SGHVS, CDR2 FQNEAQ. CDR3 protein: CASSLTGYEQYF. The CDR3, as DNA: TGTGCCAGCAGCTTGACAGGCTACGAGCAGTACTTC.

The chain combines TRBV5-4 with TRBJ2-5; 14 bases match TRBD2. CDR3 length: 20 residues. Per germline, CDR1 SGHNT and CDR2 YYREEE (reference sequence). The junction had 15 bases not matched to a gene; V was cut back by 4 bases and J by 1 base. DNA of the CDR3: TGTGCCAGCAGCGTGACTGGTGGGACTAGCGGGAGAAGGGTCCAAGAGACCCAGTACTTC. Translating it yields CASSVTGGTSGRRVQETQYF.

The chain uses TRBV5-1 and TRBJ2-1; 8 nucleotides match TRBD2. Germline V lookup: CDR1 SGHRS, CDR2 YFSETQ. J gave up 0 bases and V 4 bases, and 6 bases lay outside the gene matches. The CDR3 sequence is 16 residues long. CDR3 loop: CASSITSGSSYNEQFF. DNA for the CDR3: TGCGCCAGCAGCATCACTAGCGGAAGCTCCTACAATGAGCAGTTCTTC.

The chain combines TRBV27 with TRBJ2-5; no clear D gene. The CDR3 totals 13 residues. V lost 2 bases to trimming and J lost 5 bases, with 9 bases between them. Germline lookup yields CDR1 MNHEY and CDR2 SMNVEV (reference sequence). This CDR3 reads CASSLQSGETQYF. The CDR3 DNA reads TGTGCCAGCAGTTTACAATCCGGGGAGACCCAGTACTTC.

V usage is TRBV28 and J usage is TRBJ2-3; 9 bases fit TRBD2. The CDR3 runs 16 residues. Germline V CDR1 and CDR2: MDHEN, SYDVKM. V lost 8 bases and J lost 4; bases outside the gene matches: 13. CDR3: CASREGSGRYADTQYF. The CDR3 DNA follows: TGTGCCAGCCGGGAGGGTAGCGGGAGATACGCAGATACGCAGTATTTT.

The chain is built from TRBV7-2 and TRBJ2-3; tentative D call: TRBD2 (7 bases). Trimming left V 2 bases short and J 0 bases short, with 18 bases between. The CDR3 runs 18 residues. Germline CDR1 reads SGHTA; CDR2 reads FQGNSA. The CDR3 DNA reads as TGTGCCAGCAGCTTAACGTCGGGTGGGGGGGCTAGCACAGATACGCAGTATTTT. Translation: CASSLTSGGGASTDTQYF.

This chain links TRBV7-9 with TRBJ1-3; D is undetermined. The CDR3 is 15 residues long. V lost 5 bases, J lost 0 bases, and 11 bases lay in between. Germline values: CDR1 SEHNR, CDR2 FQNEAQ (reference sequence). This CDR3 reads CASSPRTHSGNTIYF. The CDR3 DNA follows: TGTGCCAGCAGCCCCAGGACCCACTCTGGAAACACCATATATTTT.

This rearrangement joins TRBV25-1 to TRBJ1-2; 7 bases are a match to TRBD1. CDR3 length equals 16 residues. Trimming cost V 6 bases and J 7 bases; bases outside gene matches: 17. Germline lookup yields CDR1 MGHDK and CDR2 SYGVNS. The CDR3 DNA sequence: TGTGCCAGCAGGGGGGCTGGAGGCAGGGGGTCTGGTGGCTACACCTTC. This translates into CASRGAGGRGSGGYTF.

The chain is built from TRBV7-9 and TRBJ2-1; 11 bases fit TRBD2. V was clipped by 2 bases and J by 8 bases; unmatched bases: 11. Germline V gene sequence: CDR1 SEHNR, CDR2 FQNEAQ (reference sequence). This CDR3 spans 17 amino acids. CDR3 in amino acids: CASSLTSGLAGRDEQFF. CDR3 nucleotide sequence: TGTGCCAGCAGCTTAACGTCAGGACTAGCGGGTCGGGATGAGCAGTTCTTC.

The CDR3 coding sequence is TGCGCCAGCAGCTCACTCGGACAGGCTAACTATGGCTACACCTTC. Protein sequence: CASSSLGQANYGYTF. The chain links TRBV5-1 to TRBJ1-2; 7 bases are a match to TRBD1. V lost 3 bases, J lost 0 bases, and 5 bases stayed unmatched. This CDR3 spans 15 amino acids. Germline values: CDR1 SGHRS, CDR2 YFSETQ.

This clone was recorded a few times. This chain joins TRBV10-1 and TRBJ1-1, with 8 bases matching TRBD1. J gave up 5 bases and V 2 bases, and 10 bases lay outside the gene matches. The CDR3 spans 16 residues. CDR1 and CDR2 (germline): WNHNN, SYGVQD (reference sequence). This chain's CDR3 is CASSETPQDRVTEAFF. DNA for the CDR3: TGCGCCAGCAGTGAGACACCCCAGGACAGGGTGACTGAAGCTTTCTTT.

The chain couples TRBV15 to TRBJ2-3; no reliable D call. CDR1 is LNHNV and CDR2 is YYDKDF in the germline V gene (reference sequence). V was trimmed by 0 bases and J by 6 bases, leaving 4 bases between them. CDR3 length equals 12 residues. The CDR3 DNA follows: TGTGCCACCAGCAGAGATGCGGATACGCAGTATTTT. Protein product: CATSRDADTQYF.

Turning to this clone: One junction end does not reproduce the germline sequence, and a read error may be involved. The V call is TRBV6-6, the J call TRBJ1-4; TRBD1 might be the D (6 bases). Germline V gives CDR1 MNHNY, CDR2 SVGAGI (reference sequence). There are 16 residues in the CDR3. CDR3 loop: CASSYSVVGAKEKLFF. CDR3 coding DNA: TGTGCCAGCAGTTACTCGGTTGTGGGGGCTAAAGAAAAACTGTTTTTT.

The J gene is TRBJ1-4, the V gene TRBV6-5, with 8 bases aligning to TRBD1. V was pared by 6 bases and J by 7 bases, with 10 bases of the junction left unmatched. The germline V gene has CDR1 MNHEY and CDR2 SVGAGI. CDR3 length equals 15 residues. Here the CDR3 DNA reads TGTGCCAGCAGGTTTCTTGGGACAGGAATTGAAAAACTGTTTTTT. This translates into CASRFLGTGIEKLFF.

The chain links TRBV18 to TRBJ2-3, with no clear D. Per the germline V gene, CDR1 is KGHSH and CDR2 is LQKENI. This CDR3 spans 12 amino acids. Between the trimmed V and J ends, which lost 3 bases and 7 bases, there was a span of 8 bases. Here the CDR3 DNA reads TGTGCCAGCTCACCGGACCGGAATACGCAGTATTTT. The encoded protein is CASSPDRNTQYF.

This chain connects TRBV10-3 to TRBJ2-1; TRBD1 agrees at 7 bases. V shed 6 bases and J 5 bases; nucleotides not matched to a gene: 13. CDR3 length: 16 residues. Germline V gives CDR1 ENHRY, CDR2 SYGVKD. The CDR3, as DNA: TGTGCCATCAGCGACAGGGCAACGGGGTCGGACAATGAGCAGTTCTTC. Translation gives CAISDRATGSDNEQFF.

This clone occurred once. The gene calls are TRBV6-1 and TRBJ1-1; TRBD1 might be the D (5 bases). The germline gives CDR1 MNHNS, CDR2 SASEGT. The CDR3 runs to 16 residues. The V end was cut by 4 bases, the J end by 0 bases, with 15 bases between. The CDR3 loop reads CASSAEGREMNTEAFF. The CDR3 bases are TGTGCCAGCAGTGCGGAGGGGAGGGAAATGAACACTGAAGCTTTCTTT.

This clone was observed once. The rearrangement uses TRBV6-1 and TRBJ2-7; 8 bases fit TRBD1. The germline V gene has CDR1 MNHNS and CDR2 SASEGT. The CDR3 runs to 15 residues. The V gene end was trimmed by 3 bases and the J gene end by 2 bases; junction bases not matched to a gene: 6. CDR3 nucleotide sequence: TGTGCCAGCAGTGATTGGGGGACAGGAACCTACGAGCAGTACTTC. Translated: CASSDWGTGTYEQYF.

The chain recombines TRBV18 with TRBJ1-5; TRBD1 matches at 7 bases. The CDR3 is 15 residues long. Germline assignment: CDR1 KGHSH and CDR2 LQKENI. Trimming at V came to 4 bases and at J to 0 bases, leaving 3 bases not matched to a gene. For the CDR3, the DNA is TGTGCCAGCTCACGGGGGACAGATAGCAATCAGCCCCAGCATTTT. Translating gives CASSRGTDSNQPQHF.

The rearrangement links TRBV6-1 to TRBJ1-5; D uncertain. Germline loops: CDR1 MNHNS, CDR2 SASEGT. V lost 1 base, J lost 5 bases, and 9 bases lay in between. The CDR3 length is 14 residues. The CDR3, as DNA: TGTGCCAGCAGTGAAGAATCAGCTTATCAGCCCCAGCATTTT. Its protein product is CASSEESAYQPQHF.